This TCR beta chain comes out of a study of T cell responses to AZD1222 COVID-19 vaccine. Study-wide context: Pooled together were second doses at about 4 or about 12 weeks.

Points from the study as a whole: The study found Spike-specific TCR breadth and depth rose after two AZD1222 doses. There were mostly white British donors and more females than males, and clonal diversity was possibly underestimated. Nearly half of spike-specific TCRs reportedly go after variant regions that carry no mutations.

The CDR3 spans 13 residues. V dropped 6 bases and J dropped 2 bases, with 10 bases sitting between them. Germline CDR1 and CDR2: MNHEY and SVGAGI. As to this clone: The antigen is unknown.

Data came from immunoSEQ multiplex PCR; TCRdb stores just in-frame clones and leaves some out. The sample records 75,000 to 95,000 clones, roughly 81% being singletons. Sequencing was performed on peripheral blood, taken on day 0 of AZD1222 vaccination. This TCR came from an adult in good health. The genes are TRBV6-5 and TRBJ1-2, with a weak D call TRBD1 (5 bases). CDR3 sequence: CASRLTENYGYTF. The CDR3 DNA is TGTGCCAGCAGACTGACAGAGAACTATGGCTACACCTTC.